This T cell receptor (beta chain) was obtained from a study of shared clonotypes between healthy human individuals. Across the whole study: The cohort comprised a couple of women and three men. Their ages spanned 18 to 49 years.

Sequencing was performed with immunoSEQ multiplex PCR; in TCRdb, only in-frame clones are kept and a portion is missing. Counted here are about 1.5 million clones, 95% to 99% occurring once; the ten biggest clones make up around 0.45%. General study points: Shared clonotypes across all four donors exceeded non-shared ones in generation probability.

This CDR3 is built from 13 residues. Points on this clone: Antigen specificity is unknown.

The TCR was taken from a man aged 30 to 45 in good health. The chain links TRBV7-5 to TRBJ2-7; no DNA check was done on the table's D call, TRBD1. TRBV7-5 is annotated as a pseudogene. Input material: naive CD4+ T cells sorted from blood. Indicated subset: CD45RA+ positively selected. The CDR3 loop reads CARSGDNSYEQYF. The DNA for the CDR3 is TGTGCCAGAAGCGGGGACAACTCCTACGAGCAGTACTTC.